This is a list of T cell receptor beta chains from one sample in a study of regulatory T cells in long-lasting Graves disease. Each CDR3 protein gets one entry after TCRdb re-called the multiplex PCR reads with MiXCR. The sample lists a few hundred thousand distinct CDR3 sequences; around 19% were seen once. The same sample was also used in a study of T cells in Graves' hyperthyroidism and ophthalmopathy.

Sequencing was performed on peripheral blood mononuclear cells (PBMCs), taken at new diagnosis, from a patient treated with antithyroid drugs. The source of these receptors is a woman aged 25-40 years with Graves disease. CDR3s include the opening cysteine and the closing phenylalanine or tryptophan. Each record gives: D gene, J gene, V gene, clone size, CDR3 DNA, CDR3 protein. D genes are given only for firm matches. Size values are once, few and many counts, or a class for expanded clones, and some rows have none.

d_call: TRBD1; j_call: TRBJ2-3; v_call: TRBV4-1; clone_size: few; cdr3_nt: TGCGCCAGCAGCCAAGCGCAGGGGGAAACAGATACGCAGTATTTT; cdr3_aa: CASSQAQGETDTQYF
d_call: TRBD1; j_call: TRBJ2-2; v_call: TRBV18; clone_size: many; cdr3_nt: TGTGCCAGCTCACCAGATGGGACAGGGAGAACCGGGGAGCTGTTTTTT; cdr3_aa: CASSPDGTGRTGELFF
d_call: NA; j_call: TRBJ1-2; v_call: TRBV2; clone_size: many; cdr3_nt: TGTGCCAGCACCCCTAATTCCCGCTATGGCTACACCTTC; cdr3_aa: CASTPNSRYGYTF
d_call: NA; j_call: TRBJ1-1; v_call: TRBV19; clone_size: many; cdr3_nt: TGTGCCAGTAAGGCATTGAGGATTGGGACTGAAGCTTTCTTT; cdr3_aa: CASKALRIGTEAFF
d_call: TRBD2; j_call: TRBJ2-3; v_call: TRBV6-1; clone_size: few; cdr3_nt: TGTGCCAGCAAGTGGGGGGGTGGCACAGATACGCAGTATTTT; cdr3_aa: CASKWGGGTDTQYF
d_call: NA; j_call: TRBJ2-2; v_call: TRBV3-1; clone_size: many; cdr3_nt: TGTGCCAGCAGCCAAGTATCCGGGGAGCTGTTTTTT; cdr3_aa: CASSQVSGELFF
d_call: NA; j_call: TRBJ2-1; v_call: TRBV12-3/TRBV12-4; clone_size: many; cdr3_nt: TGTGCCAGCAGTATTCACGGACAGAAATACAATGAGCAGTTCTTC; cdr3_aa: CASSIHGQKYNEQFF
d_call: NA; j_call: TRBJ2-1; v_call: TRBV5-1; clone_size: many; cdr3_nt: TGCGCCAGCAGCTTGATAGCTAGTGCGGATGAGCAGTTCTTC; cdr3_aa: CASSLIASADEQFF
d_call: TRBD1; j_call: TRBJ1-2; v_call: TRBV7-9; clone_size: NA; cdr3_nt: TGTGCCAGCAGGGGGACAGGGAGGGGCTATGGCTACACCTTC; cdr3_aa: CASRGTGRGYGYTF
d_call: NA; j_call: TRBJ1-1; v_call: TRBV6-1; clone_size: many; cdr3_nt: TGTGCCAGCATACGGGGCAGGAGATCTACTGAAGCTTTCTTT; cdr3_aa: CASIRGRRSTEAFF
d_call: TRBD1; j_call: TRBJ1-5; v_call: TRBV15; clone_size: many; cdr3_nt: TGTGCCACCAGCAGATGGGACAGCATCCAGCCCCAGCATTTT; cdr3_aa: CATSRWDSIQPQHF
d_call: NA; j_call: TRBJ2-1; v_call: TRBV2; clone_size: many; cdr3_nt: TGTGCCAGCAGTGAAGAGGACGAGCAGTTCTTC; cdr3_aa: CASSEEDEQFF
d_call: TRBD2; j_call: TRBJ2-1; v_call: TRBV3-1; clone_size: NA; cdr3_nt: TGTGCCAGCAGCCAAGGGGGAGGGACGCAGTTCTTC; cdr3_aa: CASSQGGGTQFF
d_call: TRBD1; j_call: TRBJ2-7; v_call: TRBV2; clone_size: many; cdr3_nt: TGTGCCAGCAGTGAAAAGGGGACAGGGTACTTC; cdr3_aa: CASSEKGTGYF
d_call: NA; j_call: TRBJ1-2; v_call: TRBV5-4; clone_size: many; cdr3_nt: TGTGCCAGCATCGATCCAGGAGCGAACTATGGCTACACCTTC; cdr3_aa: CASIDPGANYGYTF
d_call: TRBD2; j_call: TRBJ2-3; v_call: TRBV13; clone_size: many; cdr3_nt: TGTGCCAGCAGAACCCGTCTAGCGGGGGCAGCCGATACGCAGTATTTT; cdr3_aa: CASRTRLAGAADTQYF
d_call: NA; j_call: TRBJ1-6; v_call: TRBV7-2; clone_size: many; cdr3_nt: TGTGCCAGCAGCCCCCGAAGGTCCTATAATTCACCCCTCCACTTT; cdr3_aa: CASSPRRSYNSPLHF
d_call: NA; j_call: TRBJ2-5; v_call: TRBV4-2; clone_size: many; cdr3_nt: TGTGCCAGCAGCCAAGGGTCGATAAACCAAGAGACCCAGTACTTC; cdr3_aa: CASSQGSINQETQYF
d_call: TRBD2; j_call: TRBJ2-2; v_call: TRBV20-1; clone_size: NA; cdr3_nt: TGCAGTGCTAGTCGGGGGGCCGGGGAGCTGTTTTTT; cdr3_aa: CSASRGAGELFF
d_call: NA; j_call: TRBJ2-5; v_call: TRBV4-1; clone_size: many; cdr3_nt: TGTGCCAGCAGTCAGGGGGGGGGGAGAGAGACCCAGTACTTC; cdr3_aa: CASSQGGGRETQYF
d_call: TRBD2; j_call: TRBJ2-5; v_call: TRBV4-1; clone_size: many; cdr3_nt: TGCGCCAGCAGCCAAGAGGGTCCAGCGGGGGGCCAAGAGACCCAGTACTTC; cdr3_aa: CASSQEGPAGGQETQYF
d_call: TRBD1; j_call: TRBJ1-3; v_call: TRBV6-1; clone_size: many; cdr3_nt: TGTGCCAGCAGTGAGCAGGGGGGCCCTGGAAACACCATATATTTT; cdr3_aa: CASSEQGGPGNTIYF
d_call: NA; j_call: TRBJ1-2; v_call: TRBV5-1; clone_size: many; cdr3_nt: TGCGCCAGCAGCCCCGGCCTTGGACCCTATGGCTACACCTTC; cdr3_aa: CASSPGLGPYGYTF
d_call: TRBD1; j_call: TRBJ2-2; v_call: TRBV5-1; clone_size: many; cdr3_nt: TGCGCCAGCAGCTCAACAGGGACAGGGGCCACCGGGGAGCTGTTTTTT; cdr3_aa: CASSSTGTGATGELFF
d_call: NA; j_call: TRBJ1-2; v_call: TRBV29-1; clone_size: NA; cdr3_nt: TGCAGTGGCGCCAGGGAAGGGGGCTATGGCTACACCTTC; cdr3_aa: CSGAREGGYGYTF
d_call: NA; j_call: TRBJ1-5; v_call: TRBV7-2; clone_size: NA; cdr3_nt: TGTGCCAGCAAAAGGGGGGGGGTCCATCAGCCCCAGCATTTT; cdr3_aa: CASKRGGVHQPQHF
d_call: TRBD1; j_call: TRBJ1-4; v_call: TRBV9; clone_size: many; cdr3_nt: TGTGCCAGCAGCACGGCGGGACAGGGGATTTTCGGTGAAAAACTGTTTTTT; cdr3_aa: CASSTAGQGIFGEKLFF
d_call: NA; j_call: TRBJ2-7; v_call: TRBV11-2; clone_size: many; cdr3_nt: TGTGCCAGCAGCCCGAGCTACAGGGACGAGCAGTACTTC; cdr3_aa: CASSPSYRDEQYF
d_call: NA; j_call: TRBJ1-5; v_call: TRBV7-8; clone_size: many; cdr3_nt: TGTGCCAGCAGCTTAGGATCGCAGGGACTTTATTATCAGCCCCAGCATTTT; cdr3_aa: CASSLGSQGLYYQPQHF
d_call: NA; j_call: TRBJ2-5; v_call: TRBV6-2/TRBV6-3; clone_size: many; cdr3_nt: TGTGCCAGCAGTTACAAGAGGGACCCGGGGGAGACCCAGTACTTC; cdr3_aa: CASSYKRDPGETQYF
d_call: NA; j_call: TRBJ2-1; v_call: TRBV6-1; clone_size: few; cdr3_nt: TGTGCCAGCAAGGACGGCGGATCGTACAATGAGCAGTTCTTC; cdr3_aa: CASKDGGSYNEQFF
d_call: NA; j_call: TRBJ1-2; v_call: TRBV3-1; clone_size: many; cdr3_nt: TGTGCCAGCAGCCAAAGGACGGACGCTTATGGCTACACCTTC; cdr3_aa: CASSQRTDAYGYTF
d_call: NA; j_call: TRBJ1-2; v_call: TRBV3-1; clone_size: many; cdr3_nt: TGTGCCAGCAGCCTACGGGACGTAAATAACTATGGCTACACCTTC; cdr3_aa: CASSLRDVNNYGYTF
d_call: NA; j_call: TRBJ2-2; v_call: TRBV19; clone_size: NA; cdr3_nt: TGTGCCAGTATTCGGACAGATGGAACCGGGGAGCTGTTTTTT; cdr3_aa: CASIRTDGTGELFF